This T cell receptor beta chain originates from a study of T cells in Graves' hyperthyroidism and ophthalmopathy. The table lists this clonotype with a few counts. Its target is unknown. Study-level findings and limits: Patients with ophthalmopathy were separated from those with stable hyperthyroidism by a 13 V-J model.

Amplification yielded TCR beta CDR3 regions, with RNA transcripts as the source. TCR CDR3 underwent first-round RT-PCR with the HTBI primer set. Using its own MiXCR run on the multiplex PCR reads, TCRdb lists one record per CDR3 protein. The table shows some 490,000 distinct CDR3 sequences, with under 25% occurring only once. Thyroid ultrasound and orbital computed tomography, with clinical symptoms and serum thyroxine and TRAb, informed diagnoses. Looked up from germline, CDR1 is MNHNS and CDR2 is SASEGT. Trimming took 6 bases from V and 5 from J, leaving 20 bases between them. This CDR3 spans 16 amino acids.

Source material: blood. The chain links TRBV6-1 to TRBJ1-5; maybe TRBD1 (6 bases). The receptor was derived from a woman in her 70s with Graves' ophthalmopathy. CDR3 sequence (DNA): TGTGCCAGCAGCCCCCCGGGGGGCGCGTTGGATCAGCCCCAGCATTTT. Translation gives CASSPPGGALDQPQHF.